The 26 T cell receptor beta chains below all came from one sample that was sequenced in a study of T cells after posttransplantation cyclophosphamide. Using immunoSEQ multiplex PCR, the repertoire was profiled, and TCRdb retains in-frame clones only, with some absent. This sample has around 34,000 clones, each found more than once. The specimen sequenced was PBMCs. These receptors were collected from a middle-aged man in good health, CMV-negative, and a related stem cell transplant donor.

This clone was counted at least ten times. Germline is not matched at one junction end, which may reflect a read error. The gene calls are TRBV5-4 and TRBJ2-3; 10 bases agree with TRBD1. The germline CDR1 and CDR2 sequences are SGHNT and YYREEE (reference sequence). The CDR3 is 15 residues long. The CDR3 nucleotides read TGTGCCAGCAGTTTTCCGACAGGGGGCACTGATACGCAGTATTTT. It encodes CASSFPTGGTDTQYF. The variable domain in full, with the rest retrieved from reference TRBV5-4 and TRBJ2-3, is ETGVTQSPTHLIKTRGQQVTLRCSSQSGHNTVSWYQQALGQGPQFIFQYYREEENGRGNFPPRFSGLQFPNYSSELNVNALELDDSALYLCASSFPTGGTDTQYFGPGTRLTVL.

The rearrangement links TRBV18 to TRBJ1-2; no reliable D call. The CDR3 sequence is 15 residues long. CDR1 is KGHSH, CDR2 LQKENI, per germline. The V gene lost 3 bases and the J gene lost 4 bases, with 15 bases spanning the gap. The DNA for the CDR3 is TGTGCCAGCTCACCTGGAGAGGGTGGCGTCTATGGCTACACCTTC. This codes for CASSPGEGGVYGYTF.

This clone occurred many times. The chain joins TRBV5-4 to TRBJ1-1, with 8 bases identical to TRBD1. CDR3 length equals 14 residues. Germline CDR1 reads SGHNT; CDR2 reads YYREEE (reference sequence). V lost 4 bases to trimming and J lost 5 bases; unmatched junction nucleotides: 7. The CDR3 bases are TGTGCCAGCAGCCGCGGACAGGGAGCGACTGAAGCTTTCTTT. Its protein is CASSRGQGATEAFF.

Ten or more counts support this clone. As DNA, the CDR3 is TGTGCCAGCAGCTTAACGGCGGCAGGGGATGGCTACACCTTC. Translated, it gives CASSLTAAGDGYTF. This chain links TRBV7-3 with TRBJ1-2; D may be TRBD1 (6 bases). There are 14 residues in the CDR3. With 0 bases removed from V and 6 bases from J, the gap between germline ends came to 11 bases. Germline CDR1 reads SGHTA; CDR2 reads FQGTGA.

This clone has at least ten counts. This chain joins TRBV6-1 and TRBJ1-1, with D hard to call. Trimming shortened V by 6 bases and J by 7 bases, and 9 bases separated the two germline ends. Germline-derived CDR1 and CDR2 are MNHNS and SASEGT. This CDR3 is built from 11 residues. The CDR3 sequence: CASSLSLEAFF. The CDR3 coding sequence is TGTGCCAGCAGCCTTAGCCTTGAAGCTTTCTTT.

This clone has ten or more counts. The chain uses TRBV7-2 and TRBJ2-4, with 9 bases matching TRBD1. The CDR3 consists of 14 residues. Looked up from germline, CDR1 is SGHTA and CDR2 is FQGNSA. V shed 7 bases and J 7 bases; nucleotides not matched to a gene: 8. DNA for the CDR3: TGTGCCAGCACCTCAGACAGGGGGGGGAACATTCAGTACTTC. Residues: CASTSDRGGNIQYF.

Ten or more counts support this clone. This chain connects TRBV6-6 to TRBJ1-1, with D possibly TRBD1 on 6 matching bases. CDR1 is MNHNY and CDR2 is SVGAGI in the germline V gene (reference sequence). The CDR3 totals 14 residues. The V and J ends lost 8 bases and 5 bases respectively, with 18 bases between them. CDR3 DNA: TGTGCCAGCCGACGACGGGGGGCGGGAACTGAAGCTTTCTTT. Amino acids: CASRRRGAGTEAFF.

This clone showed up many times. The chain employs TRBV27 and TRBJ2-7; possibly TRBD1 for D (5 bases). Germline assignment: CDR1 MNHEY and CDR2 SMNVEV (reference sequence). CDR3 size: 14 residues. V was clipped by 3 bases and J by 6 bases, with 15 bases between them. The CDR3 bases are TGTGCCAGCAGTTTCCAGGGCGGATTCCGCGAGCAGTACTTC. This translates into CASSFQGGFREQYF.

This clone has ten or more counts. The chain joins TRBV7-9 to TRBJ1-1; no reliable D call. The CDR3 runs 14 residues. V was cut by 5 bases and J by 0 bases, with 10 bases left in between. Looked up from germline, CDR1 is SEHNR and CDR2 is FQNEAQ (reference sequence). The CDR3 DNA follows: TGTGCCAGCAGCCATCCGACTGTGAACACTGAAGCTTTCTTT. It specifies CASSHPTVNTEAFF.

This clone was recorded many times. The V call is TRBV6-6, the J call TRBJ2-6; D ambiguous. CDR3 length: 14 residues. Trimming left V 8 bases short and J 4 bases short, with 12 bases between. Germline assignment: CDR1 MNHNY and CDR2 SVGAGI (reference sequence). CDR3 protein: CASYSGPGANVLTF. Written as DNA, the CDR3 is TGTGCCAGCTACAGTGGCCCCGGGGCCAACGTCCTGACTTTC.

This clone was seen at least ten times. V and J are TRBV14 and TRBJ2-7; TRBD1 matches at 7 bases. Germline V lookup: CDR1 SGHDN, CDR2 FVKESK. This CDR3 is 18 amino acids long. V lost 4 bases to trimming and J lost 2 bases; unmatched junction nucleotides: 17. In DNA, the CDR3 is TGTGCCAGCAGCCCGATCCCTCTTTCACTTGACAGGGCCTACGAGCAGTACTTC. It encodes CASSPIPLSLDRAYEQYF.

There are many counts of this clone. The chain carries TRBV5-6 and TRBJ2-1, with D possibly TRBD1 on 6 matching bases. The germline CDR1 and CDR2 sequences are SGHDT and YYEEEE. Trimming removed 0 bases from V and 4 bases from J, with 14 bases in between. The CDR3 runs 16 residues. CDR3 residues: CASSLGRGRLYNEQFF. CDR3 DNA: TGTGCCAGCAGCTTGGGCAGGGGACGCCTATACAATGAGCAGTTCTTC.

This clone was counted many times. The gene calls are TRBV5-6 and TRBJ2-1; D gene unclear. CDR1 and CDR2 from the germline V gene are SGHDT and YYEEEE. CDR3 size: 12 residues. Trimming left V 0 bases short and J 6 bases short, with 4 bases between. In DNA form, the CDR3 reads TGTGCCAGCAGCTTGGCCGTCAATGAGCAGTTCTTC. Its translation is CASSLAVNEQFF.

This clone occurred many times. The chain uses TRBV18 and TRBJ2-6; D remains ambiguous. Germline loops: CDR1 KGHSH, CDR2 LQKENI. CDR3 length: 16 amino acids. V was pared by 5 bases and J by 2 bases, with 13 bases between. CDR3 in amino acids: CASSTTGTAGANVLTF. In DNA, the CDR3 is TGTGCCAGCTCAACGACTGGCACGGCTGGGGCCAACGTCCTGACTTTC.

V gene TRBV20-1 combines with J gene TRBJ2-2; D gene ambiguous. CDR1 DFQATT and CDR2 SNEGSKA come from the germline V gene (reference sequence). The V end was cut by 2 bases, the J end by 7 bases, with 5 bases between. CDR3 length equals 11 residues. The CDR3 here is CSARLNGELFF. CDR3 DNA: TGCAGTGCTAGACTTAACGGGGAGCTGTTTTTT.

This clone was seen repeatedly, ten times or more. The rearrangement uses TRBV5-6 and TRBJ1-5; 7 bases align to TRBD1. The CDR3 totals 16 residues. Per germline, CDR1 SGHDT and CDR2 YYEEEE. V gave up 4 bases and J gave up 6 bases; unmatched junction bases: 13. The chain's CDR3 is CASSLRDRGYLQPQHF. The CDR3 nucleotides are TGTGCCAGCAGCCTCCGGGACAGAGGGTACCTTCAGCCCCAGCATTTT.

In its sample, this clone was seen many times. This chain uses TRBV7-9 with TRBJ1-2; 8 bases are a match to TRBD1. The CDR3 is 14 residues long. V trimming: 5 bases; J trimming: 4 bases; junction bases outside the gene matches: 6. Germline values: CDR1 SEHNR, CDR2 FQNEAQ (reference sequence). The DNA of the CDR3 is TGTGCCAGCAGCACCACAGGGGGTGGCTATGGCTACACCTTC. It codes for CASSTTGGGYGYTF.

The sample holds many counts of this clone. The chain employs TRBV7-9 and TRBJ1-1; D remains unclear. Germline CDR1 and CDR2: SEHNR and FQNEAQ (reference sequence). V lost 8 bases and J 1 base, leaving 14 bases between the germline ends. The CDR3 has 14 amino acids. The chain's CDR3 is CASREEGRNTEAFF. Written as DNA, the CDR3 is TGTGCCAGCCGTGAGGAGGGCCGGAACACTGAAGCTTTCTTT.

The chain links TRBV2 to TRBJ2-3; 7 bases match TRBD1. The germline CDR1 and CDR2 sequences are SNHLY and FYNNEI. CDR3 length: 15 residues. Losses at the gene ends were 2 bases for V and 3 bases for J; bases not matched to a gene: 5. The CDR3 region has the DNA TGTGCCAGCAGTGAAACGCGACAGGGAACAGATACGCAGTATTTT. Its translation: CASSETRQGTDTQYF.

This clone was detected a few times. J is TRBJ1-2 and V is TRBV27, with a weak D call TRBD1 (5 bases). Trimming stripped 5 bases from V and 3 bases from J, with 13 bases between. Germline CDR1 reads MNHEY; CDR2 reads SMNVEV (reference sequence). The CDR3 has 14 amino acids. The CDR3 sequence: CASSTGLQHYGYTF. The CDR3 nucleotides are TGTGCCAGCAGTACGGGACTACAACACTATGGCTACACCTTC.

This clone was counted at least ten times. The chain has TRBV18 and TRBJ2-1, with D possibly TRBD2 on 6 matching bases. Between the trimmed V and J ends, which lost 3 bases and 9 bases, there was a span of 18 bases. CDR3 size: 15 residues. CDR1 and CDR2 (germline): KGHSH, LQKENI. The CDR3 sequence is CASSPLGSGLPEQFF. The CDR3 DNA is TGTGCCAGCTCACCCCTCGGGAGCGGTCTTCCTGAGCAGTTCTTC.

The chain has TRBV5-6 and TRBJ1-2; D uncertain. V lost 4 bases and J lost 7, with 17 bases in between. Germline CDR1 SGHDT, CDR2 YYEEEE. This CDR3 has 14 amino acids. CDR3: CASSPGVLSGGYTF. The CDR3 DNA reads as TGTGCCAGCAGCCCTGGGGTACTCAGCGGTGGCTACACCTTC. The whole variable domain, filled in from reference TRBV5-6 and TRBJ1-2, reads DAGVTQSPTHLIKTRGQQVTLRCSPKSGHDTVSWYQQALGQGPQFIFQYYEEEERQRGNFPDRFSGHQFPNYSSELNVNALLLGDSALYLCASSPGVLSGGYTFGSGTRLTVV.

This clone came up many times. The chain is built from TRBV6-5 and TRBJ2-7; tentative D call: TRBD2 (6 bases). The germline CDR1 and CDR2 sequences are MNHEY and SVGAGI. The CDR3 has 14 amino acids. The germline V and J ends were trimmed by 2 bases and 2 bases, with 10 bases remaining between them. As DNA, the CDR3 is TGTGCCAGCAGTTACCTGGGAGGCACCTACGAGCAGTACTTC. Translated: CASSYLGGTYEQYF.

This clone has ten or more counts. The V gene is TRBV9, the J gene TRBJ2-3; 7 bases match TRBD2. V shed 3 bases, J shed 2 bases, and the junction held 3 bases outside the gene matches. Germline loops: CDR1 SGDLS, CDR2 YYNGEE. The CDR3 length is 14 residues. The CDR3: CASSAGTTTDTQYF. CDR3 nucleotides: TGTGCCAGCAGCGCAGGGACTACCACAGATACGCAGTATTTT.

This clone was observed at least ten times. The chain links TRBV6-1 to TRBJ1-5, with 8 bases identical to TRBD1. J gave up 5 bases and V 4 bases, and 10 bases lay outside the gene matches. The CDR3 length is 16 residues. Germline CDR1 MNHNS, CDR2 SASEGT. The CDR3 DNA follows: TGTGCCAGCAGTGTAACCGGGACAGGCTGGGATCAGCCCCAGCATTTT. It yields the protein CASSVTGTGWDQPQHF.

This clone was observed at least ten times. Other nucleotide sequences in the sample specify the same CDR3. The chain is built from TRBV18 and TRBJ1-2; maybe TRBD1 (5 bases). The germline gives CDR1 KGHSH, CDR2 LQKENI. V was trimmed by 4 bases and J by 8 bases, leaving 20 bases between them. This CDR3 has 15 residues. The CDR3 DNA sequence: TGTGCCAGCTCACTACAAGTAGGGCAGGGTCGCGGCTACACCTTC. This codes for CASSLQVGQGRGYTF. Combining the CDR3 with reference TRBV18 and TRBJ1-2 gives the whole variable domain NAGVMQNPRHLVRRRGQEARLRCSPMKGHSHVYWYRQLPEEGLKFMVYLQKENIIDESGMPKERFSAEFPKEGPSILRIQQVVRGDSAAYFCASSLQVGQGRGYTFGSGTRLTVV.